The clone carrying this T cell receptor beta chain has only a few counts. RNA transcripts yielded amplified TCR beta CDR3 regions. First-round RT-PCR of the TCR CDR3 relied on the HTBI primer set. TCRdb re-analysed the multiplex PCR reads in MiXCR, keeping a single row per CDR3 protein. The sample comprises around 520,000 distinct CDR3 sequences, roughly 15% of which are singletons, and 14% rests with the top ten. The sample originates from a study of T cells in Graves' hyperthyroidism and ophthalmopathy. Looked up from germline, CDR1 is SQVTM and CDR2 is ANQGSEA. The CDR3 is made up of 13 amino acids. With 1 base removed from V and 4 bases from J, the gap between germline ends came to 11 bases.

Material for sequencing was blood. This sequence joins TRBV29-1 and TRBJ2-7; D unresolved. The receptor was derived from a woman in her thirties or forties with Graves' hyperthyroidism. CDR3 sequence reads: CSVEASDTYEQYF. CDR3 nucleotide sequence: TGCAGCGTTGAAGCCTCAGACACATACGAGCAGTACTTC.